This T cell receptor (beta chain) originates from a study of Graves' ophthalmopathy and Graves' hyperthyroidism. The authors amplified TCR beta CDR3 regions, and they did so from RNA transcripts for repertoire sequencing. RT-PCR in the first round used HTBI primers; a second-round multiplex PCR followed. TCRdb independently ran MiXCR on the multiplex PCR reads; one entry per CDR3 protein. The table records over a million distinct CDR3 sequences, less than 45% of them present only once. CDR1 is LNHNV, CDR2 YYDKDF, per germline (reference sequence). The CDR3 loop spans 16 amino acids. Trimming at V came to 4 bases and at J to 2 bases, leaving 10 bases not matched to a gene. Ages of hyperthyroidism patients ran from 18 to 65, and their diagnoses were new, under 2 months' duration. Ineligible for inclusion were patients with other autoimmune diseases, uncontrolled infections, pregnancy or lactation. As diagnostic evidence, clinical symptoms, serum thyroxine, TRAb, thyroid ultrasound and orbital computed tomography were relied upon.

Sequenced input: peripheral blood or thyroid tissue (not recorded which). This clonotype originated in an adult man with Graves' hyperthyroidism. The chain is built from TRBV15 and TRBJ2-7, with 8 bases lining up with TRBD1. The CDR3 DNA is TGTGCCACCAGCACCCTCATCGGGACAGGCACCTACGAGCAGTACTTC. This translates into CATSTLIGTGTYEQYF. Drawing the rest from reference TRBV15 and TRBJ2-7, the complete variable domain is DAMVIQNPRYQVTQFGKPVTLSCSQTLNHNVMYWYQQKSSQAPKLLFHYYDKDFNNEADTPDNFQSRRPNTSFCFLDIRSPGLGDTAMYLCATSTLIGTGTYEQYFGPGTRLTVT.